This TCR beta chain was identified in a study of cytomegalovirus exposure and HLA in healthy donors. This CDR3 has 16 amino acids. Germline lookup yields CDR1 SGHRS and CDR2 YFSETQ. The germline V and J ends were trimmed by 1 base and 1 base, with 14 bases remaining between them. Concerning this clone itself: Its target is not known.

Profiled with immunoSEQ multiplex PCR; TCRdb holds only in-frame clones, not every one. The sample lists about 120,000 clones, around 85% occurring once. Findings and limits, study-wide: Rarity characterized most TCR sequences, yet some public TCRs appeared in many donors. According to a later analysis, TCR clusters from the first cohort tended to co-occur in the approximately 130 validation repertoires.

From the 120-subject validation cohort, which was separate from the roughly 700-subject first cohort, the donors were drawn. V usage is TRBV5-1 and J usage is TRBJ1-1; tentative D call: TRBD1 (5 bases). The clonotype originates from a woman aged 25 to 39 in good health and CMV-seronegative. The material sequenced was PBMCs. This CDR3 reads CASSLPRFGGNTEAFF. The CDR3 DNA reads as TGCGCCAGCAGCTTGCCCCGCTTCGGGGGGAACACTGAAGCTTTCTTT. Variable domain in full (rest from reference TRBV5-1 and TRBJ1-1): KAGVTQTPRYLIKTRGQQVTLSCSPISGHRSVSWYQQTPGQGLQFLFEYFSETQRNKGNFPGRFSGRQFSNSRSEMNVSTLELGDSALYLCASSLPRFGGNTEAFFGQGTRLTVV.